The source of this T cell receptor beta chain is a study of T cell responses to AZD1222 COVID-19 vaccine. Notes on the study in general: Spike-spanning, vaccine-associated CD4 TCRs were dominant at 160-218 and 743-854. Spike-specific TCR breadth and depth were elevated following two AZD1222 doses.

The data were produced by immunoSEQ multiplex PCR, yet TCRdb's version contains in-frame clones alone and is incomplete. The data hold fewer than 85,000 clones, with about nine tenths observed a single time. Trimming removed 3 bases from V and 1 base from J; junction bases left unmatched: 12. Germline V CDR1 and CDR2: MNHEY, SMNVEV (reference sequence). The CDR3 consists of 18 residues. This clone was detected only a few times. Its antigen is still unknown. The sample consisted of peripheral blood, taken 28 days after the second AZD1222 dose. The chain has TRBV27 and TRBJ1-1, with 9 bases aligning to TRBD1. The sequence derives from an adult who received the AZD1222 COVID-19 vaccine. CDR3 coding DNA: TGTGCCAGCAGTTTCATAACCGGGACAGGGTTCAGGAACACTGAAGCTTTCTTT. Translated: CASSFITGTGFRNTEAFF.